These T cell receptor beta chains were read from a single sample in a study of circulating CD8 cells and anti-PD-1 response in melanoma. Using its own MiXCR run on the reads, TCRdb lists one record per CDR3 protein. Altogether several hundred distinct CDR3 sequences are present, more than 6% being singletons, with the ten largest covering about an eighth. This sample comprised CD8+ T cells from PBMCs, obtained at baseline or after one month of anti-PD-1 therapy (not recorded which). The receptors were sampled from a human donor with melanoma. The CDR3 runs from the conserved cysteine through the conserved F or W. A D gene is named only where the DNA matches it firmly. Rows give clone size only sometimes, using once, few, many, or a class for an expanded clone.

d_gene: .
j_gene: TRBJ2-7
abundance: few
v_gene: TRBV19
CDR3nt: TGTGCCAGTAGTATCGCTGGCGGGAACTCCTACGAGCAGTACTTC
CDR3aa: CASSIAGGNSYEQYF

d_gene: .
j_gene: TRBJ2-1
abundance: medium-sized
v_gene: TRBV29-1
CDR3nt: TGCAGCGTTGAAGACGGCGGGCGGACCAATGAGCAGTTCTTC
CDR3aa: CSVEDGGRTNEQFF

d_gene: TRBD2
j_gene: TRBJ2-1
abundance: few
v_gene: TRBV6-5
CDR3nt: TGTGCCAGCAGCTACGGGGGGGCCGAGTTCTTC
CDR3aa: CASSYGGAEFF

d_gene: .
j_gene: TRBJ2-1
abundance: .
v_gene: TRBV13
CDR3nt: TGTGCCAGCAGCTCGGGACGCCTGTACAATGAGCAGTTCTTC
CDR3aa: CASSSGRLYNEQFF

d_gene: TRBD1
j_gene: TRBJ2-7
abundance: large
v_gene: TRBV11-1
CDR3nt: TGTGCCAGCAGCTTATTCGGGGACAGCTACGAGCAGTACTTC
CDR3aa: CASSLFGDSYEQYF

d_gene: .
j_gene: TRBJ2-7
abundance: large
v_gene: TRBV28
CDR3nt: TGTGCCAGCACCAATGGCCCTGGGGTCGAGCAGTACTTC
CDR3aa: CASTNGPGVEQYF

d_gene: TRBD1
j_gene: TRBJ2-7
abundance: large
v_gene: TRBV4-2
CDR3nt: TGTGCCAGCAGCCAAGCCCTAGGACAGGGGGACTACGAGCAGTACTTC
CDR3aa: CASSQALGQGDYEQYF

d_gene: .
j_gene: TRBJ2-1
abundance: large
v_gene: TRBV14
CDR3nt: TGTGCCAGCAGTCAAGGAATCTCACGGTGGGGGATTAACAATGAGCAGTTCTTC
CDR3aa: CASSQGISRWGINNEQFF

d_gene: .
j_gene: TRBJ2-3
abundance: few
v_gene: TRBV19
CDR3nt: TGTGCCAGTATGGAAACAGATACGCAGTATTTT
CDR3aa: CASMETDTQYF

d_gene: .
j_gene: TRBJ1-1
abundance: medium-sized
v_gene: TRBV19
CDR3nt: TGTGCCAGTAGTATGGACACTGAAGCTTTCTTT
CDR3aa: CASSMDTEAFF

d_gene: TRBD1
j_gene: TRBJ1-2
abundance: large
v_gene: TRBV28
CDR3nt: TGTGCCAGCAGTTTAATTCAGGGGGCTGGTGGCTACACCTTC
CDR3aa: CASSLIQGAGGYTF

d_gene: TRBD1
j_gene: TRBJ2-2
abundance: large
v_gene: TRBV28
CDR3nt: TGTGCCAGCAGTTTATTCGGCCCGGGACAGGGGAGAACCGGGGAGCTGTTTTTT
CDR3aa: CASSLFGPGQGRTGELFF

d_gene: TRBD1
j_gene: TRBJ2-7
abundance: large
v_gene: TRBV7-2
CDR3nt: TGTGCCAGCAGCTCCCGGACAGGGACCTACGAGCAGTACTTC
CDR3aa: CASSSRTGTYEQYF

d_gene: TRBD2
j_gene: TRBJ2-3
abundance: large
v_gene: TRBV27
CDR3nt: TGTGCCAGCAGCCCAGGACTAGAGGTAGATACGCAGTATTTT
CDR3aa: CASSPGLEVDTQYF